These T cell receptor beta chains were read from a single sample in a study of cytomegalovirus exposure and HLA in healthy donors. Sequencing used immunoSEQ multiplex PCR; TCRdb keeps in-frame clones, though not all of them. The sample data list around 150,000 clones. The sample comprised PBMCs. These receptor sequences come from a woman aged 60-75 years in good health and CMV-seronegative. Both conserved end residues are part of each CDR3. Each record gives: V gene, J gene, D gene, CDR3 protein, CDR3 DNA. D genes are given only for firm matches.

TRBV7-3	TRBJ2-2	TRBD1	CASSLNRGFTGELFF	TGTGCCAGCAGCCTAAACAGGGGGTTCACCGGGGAGCTGTTTTTT
TRBV2	TRBJ2-4	NA	CASREGGSNIQYF	TGTGCCAGCAGGGAGGGGGGGAGTAACATTCAGTACTTC
TRBV5-5	TRBJ1-5	TRBD1	CASSAGQVAGNQPQHF	TGTGCCAGCAGCGCGGGACAGGTAGCGGGCAATCAGCCCCAGCATTTT
TRBV7-8	TRBJ2-7	NA	CASSLRQGTSYEQYF	TGTGCCAGCAGCTTGCGGCAGGGCACCTCCTACGAGCAGTACTTC
TRBV19	TRBJ1-1	NA	CASSIEARTEAFF	TGTGCCAGTAGTATAGAGGCGCGGACTGAAGCTTTCTTT
TRBV7-7	TRBJ2-5	NA	CASSSGQKETQYF	TGTGCCAGCAGCTCCGGACAGAAAGAGACCCAGTACTTC
TRBV5-6	TRBJ2-3	NA	CASSLYFTDTQYF	TGTGCCAGCAGCTTGTACTTTACAGATACGCAGTATTTT
TRBV7-9	TRBJ1-2	TRBD1	CASSLGTGPPSHGYTF	TGTGCCAGCAGCCTAGGGACAGGGCCCCCTTCACATGGCTACACCTTC
TRBV7-2	TRBJ1-2	NA	CASSQDLYGYTF	TGTGCCAGCAGTCAGGATCTCTATGGCTACACCTTC
TRBV6-4	TRBJ2-1	NA	CASSLSLSNEQFF	TGTGCCAGCAGTCTGAGCCTTTCGAATGAGCAGTTCTTC
TRBV2	TRBJ1-4	NA	CASSEQGTSSEKLFF	TGTGCCAGCAGTGAACAGGGGACCAGCTCGGAAAAACTGTTTTTT